These T cell receptor beta chains were read from a single sample in a study of OX40 agonist ivuxolimab in advanced cancers. Produced via immunoSEQ multiplex PCR; TCRdb's table is partial and in-frame only. The sample contains about 17,000 clones, 70% to 90% of which appear only once. The sample was CD4+ or CD8+ T cells sorted from blood, taken in a trial of the OX40 agonist ivuxolimab. The receptors were gathered from an adult with an advanced solid tumor such as melanoma, head and neck, liver or kidney cancer. The CDR3 runs from the conserved cysteine through the conserved F or W. D genes are given only for firm matches. Size tells how often a clone was seen (once, few, many) or the class of an expanded clone, and some rows leave it out.

TRBV7-6	TRBJ1-2	TRBD1	-	CASSLYGDRNGYTF	TGTGCCAGCAGCTTATATGGGGACAGAAATGGCTACACCTTC
TRBV28	TRBJ2-7	-	-	CASSTGGATGSYEQYF	TGTGCCAGCAGCACTGGTGGGGCCACGGGCTCCTACGAGCAGTACTTC
TRBV7-9	TRBJ2-2	-	-	CASSLATNTGELFF	TGTGCCAGCAGCCTGGCCACTAACACCGGGGAGCTGTTTTTT
TRBV7-3	TRBJ1-3	TRBD1	-	CASSEEETGGNTIYF	TGTGCCAGCAGTGAGGAGGAGACAGGGGGAAACACCATATATTTT
TRBV7-8	TRBJ2-7	-	-	CASSPETERTYF	TGTGCCAGCAGCCCGGAGACGGAAAGGACCTACTTC
TRBV4-1	TRBJ2-3	-	-	CASSLQPPGPSTDTQYF	TGCGCCAGCAGCCTCCAGCCCCCGGGGCCAAGCACAGATACGCAGTATTTT
TRBV6-5	TRBJ1-5	-	-	CASSSQMTSQPQHF	TGTGCCAGCAGTTCCCAGATGACTTCTCAGCCCCAGCATTTT
TRBV27	TRBJ1-2	TRBD1	medium-sized	CASSWDRYGYTF	TGTGCCAGCAGTTGGGACAGGTATGGCTACACCTTC
TRBV11-2	TRBJ2-3	-	-	CASSLEIPPSTDTQYF	TGTGCCAGCAGCTTAGAAATTCCCCCGAGCACAGATACGCAGTATTTT
TRBV7-9	TRBJ1-5	TRBD1	-	CASSTGQPNQPQHF	TGTGCCAGCAGCACGGGACAGCCGAATCAGCCCCAGCATTTT
TRBV15	TRBJ2-7	-	-	CATSRGGGIYEQYF	TGTGCCACCAGCAGAGGAGGAGGGATCTACGAGCAGTACTTC
TRBV27	TRBJ1-2	-	once	CASSLSGGLDGYTF	TGTGCCAGCAGTTTATCGGGGGGACTCGATGGCTACACCTTC
TRBV7-9	TRBJ1-1	-	few	CASRGTEAFF	TGTGCCAGCAGGGGGACTGAAGCTTTCTTT
TRBV5-6	TRBJ2-7	-	few	CASSRTDSSYEQYF	TGTGCCAGCAGTCGGACAGACAGTTCCTACGAGCAGTACTTC
TRBV19	TRBJ2-7	TRBD1	-	CASSPGTGGSYEQYF	TGTGCCAGTAGTCCGGGGACAGGGGGAAGTTACGAGCAGTACTTC
TRBV5-6	TRBJ1-4	TRBD1	once	CASSFRGLEKLFF	TGTGCCAGCAGCTTCAGGGGGCTTGAAAAACTGTTTTTT
TRBV11-2	TRBJ2-3	TRBD1	-	CASSRTSPRTGYMADTQYF	TGTGCCAGCAGCCGAACCTCTCCGAGGACAGGGTATATGGCCGATACGCAGTATTTT
TRBV29-1	TRBJ2-2	-	-	CSVELVMFGNTGELFF	TGCAGCGTCGAGCTTGTGATGTTTGGCAACACCGGGGAGCTGTTTTTT
TRBV7-9	TRBJ1-5	-	once	CASSQQHQPQHF	TGTGCCAGCAGCCAACAACATCAGCCCCAGCATTTT
TRBV27	TRBJ2-3	-	-	CASSSGTDLTDTQYF	TGTGCCAGCAGTTCCGGGACGGACCTCACAGATACGCAGTATTTT
TRBV2	TRBJ1-5	-	-	CASSEADFSLYSNQPQHF	TGTGCCAGCAGTGAAGCAGACTTCTCTCTCTATAGCAATCAGCCCCAGCATTTT
TRBV28	TRBJ1-1	-	-	CASSPAGAWYAFF	TGTGCCAGCAGTCCTGCGGGTGCGTGGTATGCTTTCTTT
TRBV27	TRBJ1-4	-	-	CASSMLGEEKLFF	TGTGCCAGCAGTATGCTTGGGGAAGAAAAACTGTTTTTC
TRBV6-5	TRBJ1-1	-	-	CASRLWWYLNTEAFF	TGTGCCAGCAGACTATGGTGGTACTTGAACACTGAAGCTTTCTTT
TRBV30	TRBJ2-2	-	-	CAWMTYNTGELFF	TGTGCCTGGATGACATATAACACCGGGGAGCTGTTTTTT
TRBV28	TRBJ1-2	-	-	CASALGQFYGYTF	TGTGCCAGCGCCCTAGGCCAATTCTATGGCTACACCTTC
TRBV18	TRBJ1-5	TRBD1	-	CASSPSGQGGQPQHF	TGTGCCAGCTCACCATCCGGACAGGGAGGTCAGCCCCAGCATTTT
TRBV14	TRBJ2-3	TRBD2	-	CASSPYLLAGGAIDTQYF	TGTGCCAGCAGCCCCTATCTCCTAGCGGGGGGTGCAATAGATACGCAGTATTTT
TRBV28	TRBJ1-5	-	-	CASSFLDSNQPQHF	TGTGCCAGCAGTTTTCTTGACAGTAATCAGCCCCAGCATTTT
TRBV28	TRBJ2-1	TRBD1	-	CASSWTGGPYNEQFF	TGTGCCAGCAGTTGGACAGGGGGCCCCTACAATGAGCAGTTCTTC
TRBV25-1	TRBJ2-1	TRBD2	-	CASSESAGLATYNEQFF	TGTGCCAGCAGTGAATCTGCGGGACTAGCGACCTACAATGAGCAGTTCTTC
TRBV25-1	TRBJ1-2	-	medium-sized	CASKGQDGYTF	TGTGCCAGCAAGGGGCAGGATGGCTACACCTTC
TRBV11-3	TRBJ2-7	TRBD2	-	CASRRGVVEQYF	TGTGCCAGCAGACGGGGGGTGGTTGAGCAGTACTTC
TRBV5-6	TRBJ2-5	TRBD1	-	CASSYDRGLETQYF	TGTGCCAGCAGCTACGACAGGGGGCTTGAGACCCAGTACTTC
TRBV4-2	TRBJ2-5	TRBD1	-	CASSQVGAGQGFETQYF	TGTGCCAGCAGCCAAGTCGGTGCGGGACAGGGTTTCGAGACCCAGTACTTC
TRBV11-3	TRBJ2-1	-	-	CASIPRDSTDEQFF	TGTGCCAGCATTCCCCGGGACTCCACCGATGAGCAGTTCTTC
TRBV2	TRBJ1-2	-	-	CASSTGTPRTYGYTF	TGTGCCAGCAGTACCGGGACTCCAAGGACCTATGGCTACACCTTC
TRBV28	TRBJ2-1	TRBD1	-	CASSLYRGGEQFF	TGTGCCAGCAGTTTATACAGGGGCGGTGAGCAGTTCTTC
TRBV28	TRBJ2-1	TRBD2	-	CASSSAGGRAWNEQFF	TGTGCCAGCAGTTCTGCGGGCGGGAGGGCATGGAATGAGCAGTTCTTC
TRBV28	TRBJ2-7	-	-	CASSLFPTRGLYEQYF	TGTGCCAGCAGTTTATTCCCGACTAGGGGGTTATACGAGCAGTACTTC
TRBV2	TRBJ2-7	TRBD2	once	CASSVNSGSIYEQYF	TGTGCCAGCAGTGTTAATAGCGGGAGTATCTACGAGCAGTACTTC
TRBV7-9	TRBJ2-6	TRBD1	-	CASSQEGAGANVLTF	TGTGCCAGCAGTCAAGAGGGGGCAGGGGCCAACGTCCTGACTTTC
TRBV29-1	TRBJ1-5	-	once	CSVEESGDQPQHF	TGCAGCGTTGAGGAATCGGGCGATCAGCCCCAGCATTTT
TRBV6-6	TRBJ2-7	-	-	CASSPGVAEQYF	TGTGCCAGCAGCCCGGGAGTCGCCGAGCAGTACTTC
TRBV4-1	TRBJ2-1	-	-	CASSHPVRQYDSYNEQFF	TGCGCCAGCAGCCACCCTGTTAGGCAGTACGACTCCTACAATGAGCAGTTCTTC
TRBV5-8	TRBJ1-4	-	once	CASSLEVLFNEKLFF	TGTGCCAGCAGCTTGGAGGTCCTATTTAATGAAAAACTGTTTTTT
TRBV7-4	TRBJ1-2	-	-	CASSSRMNGYTF	TGTGCCAGCAGCTCCCGCATGAATGGCTACACCTTC
TRBV5-6	TRBJ2-7	-	-	CASSAGTSYEQYF	TGTGCCAGCAGCGCCGGGACCTCCTACGAGCAGTACTTC
TRBV9	TRBJ1-5	-	-	CASSVQDNQPQHF	TGTGCCAGCAGTGTACAGGACAATCAGCCCCAGCATTTT
TRBV28	TRBJ2-1	-	few	CASSSQGTISYNEQFF	TGTGCCAGCAGTTCGCAGGGGACTATCTCCTACAATGAGCAGTTCTTC
TRBV12-5	TRBJ2-2	TRBD2	-	CASGFNAAGTSNGELFF	TGTGCTAGTGGTTTTAACGCTGCCGGGACTAGCAACGGGGAGCTGTTTTTT
TRBV7-9	TRBJ1-2	-	-	CASSSGQILYGYTF	TGTGCCAGCAGCTCGGGGCAGATCCTCTATGGCTACACCTTC
TRBV9	TRBJ2-1	-	medium-sized	CASSGGGGGYNEQFF	TGTGCCAGCAGCGGCGGGGGAGGGGGCTACAATGAGCAGTTCTTC
TRBV30	TRBJ2-1	TRBD2	-	CAWSVGGRDYNEQFF	TGTGCCTGGAGTGTAGGTGGGAGGGACTACAATGAGCAGTTCTTC
TRBV13	TRBJ2-5	-	-	CASSSEGKGVTQYF	TGTGCCAGCAGCTCAGAAGGAAAAGGGGTGACCCAGTACTTC
TRBV27	TRBJ2-7	-	-	CASSLGRGYEQYF	TGTGCCAGCAGTTTAGGTAGAGGGTACGAGCAGTACTTC
TRBV27	TRBJ2-7	TRBD1	-	CASSSGQDEQYF	TGTGCCAGCAGTTCGGGACAGGACGAGCAGTACTTC
TRBV27	TRBJ1-6	-	-	CASSLEGNSPLHF	TGTGCCAGCAGTTTAGAGGGTAATTCACCCCTCCACTTT
TRBV28	TRBJ1-2	-	-	CASSLVTADDRDGYTF	TGTGCCAGCAGTTTAGTTACAGCCGACGATCGGGATGGCTACACCTTC